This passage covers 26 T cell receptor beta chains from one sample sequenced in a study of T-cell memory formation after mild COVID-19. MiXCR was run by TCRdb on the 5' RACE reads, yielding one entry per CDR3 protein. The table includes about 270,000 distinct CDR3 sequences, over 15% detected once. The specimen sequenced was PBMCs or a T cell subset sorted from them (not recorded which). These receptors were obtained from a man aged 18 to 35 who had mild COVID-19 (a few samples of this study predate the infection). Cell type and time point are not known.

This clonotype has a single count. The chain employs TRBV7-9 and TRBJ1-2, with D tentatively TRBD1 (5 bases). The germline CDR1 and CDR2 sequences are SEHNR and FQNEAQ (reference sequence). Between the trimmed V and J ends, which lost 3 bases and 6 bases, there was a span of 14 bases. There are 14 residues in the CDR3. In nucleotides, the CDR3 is TGTGCCAGCAGCTTCCAGACAGTCGGGGATGGCTACACCTTC. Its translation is CASSFQTVGDGYTF.

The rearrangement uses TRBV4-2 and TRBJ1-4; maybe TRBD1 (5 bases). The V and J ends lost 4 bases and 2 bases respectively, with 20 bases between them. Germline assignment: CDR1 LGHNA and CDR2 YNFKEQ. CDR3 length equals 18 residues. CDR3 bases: TGTGCCAGCAGCCCCATTCGTGGCAGGGCCCCGACTAATGAAAAACTGTTTTTT. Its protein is CASSPIRGRAPTNEKLFF.

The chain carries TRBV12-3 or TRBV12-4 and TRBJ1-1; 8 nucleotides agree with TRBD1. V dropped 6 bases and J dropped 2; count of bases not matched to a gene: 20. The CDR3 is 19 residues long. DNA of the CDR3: TGTGCCAGCAGACTAGCCGCCCAGGGGGCGGACGGGGTTAACACTGAAGCTTTCTTT. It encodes CASRLAAQGADGVNTEAFF.

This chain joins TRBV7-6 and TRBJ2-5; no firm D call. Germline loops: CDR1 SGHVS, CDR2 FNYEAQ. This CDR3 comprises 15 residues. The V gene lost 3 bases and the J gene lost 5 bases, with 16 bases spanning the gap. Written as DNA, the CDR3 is TGTGCCAGCAGCTTTGACTTGGGGATAGGTGAGACCCAGTACTTC. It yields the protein CASSFDLGIGETQYF.

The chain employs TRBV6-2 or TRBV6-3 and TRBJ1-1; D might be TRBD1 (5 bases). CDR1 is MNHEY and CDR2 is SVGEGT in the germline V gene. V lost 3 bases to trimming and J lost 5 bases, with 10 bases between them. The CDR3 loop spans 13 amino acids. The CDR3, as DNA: TGTGCCAGCAGTTATAACGGGGGTACTGAAGCTTTCTTT. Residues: CASSYNGGTEAFF.

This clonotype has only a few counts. The DNA for the CDR3 is TGTGCCACCAGTGACCCTATTTTATGGGGGAGCTACGAGCAGTACGTC. Its translation is CATSDPILWGSYEQYV. This chain links TRBV24-1 with TRBJ2-7; D tentatively fits TRBD1 or TRBD2 (5 bases each). This CDR3 is built from 16 residues. Germline V gives CDR1 KGHDR, CDR2 SFDVKD. The V gene lost 4 bases and the J gene lost 3 bases, with 18 bases spanning the gap.

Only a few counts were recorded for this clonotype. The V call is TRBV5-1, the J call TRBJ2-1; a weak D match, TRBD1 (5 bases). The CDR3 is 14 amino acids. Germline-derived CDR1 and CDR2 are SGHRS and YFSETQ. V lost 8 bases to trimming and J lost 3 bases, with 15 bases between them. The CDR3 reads CASRQMLDYNEQFF. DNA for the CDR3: TGCGCCAGTAGACAGATGCTTGACTACAATGAGCAGTTCTTC.

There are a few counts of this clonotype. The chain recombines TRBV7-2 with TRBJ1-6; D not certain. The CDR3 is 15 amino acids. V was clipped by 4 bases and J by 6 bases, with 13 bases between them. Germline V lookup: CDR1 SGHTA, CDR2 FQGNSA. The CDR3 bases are TGTGCCAGCAGCTACTCAGGAACCCTTAATTCACCCCTCCACTTT. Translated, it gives CASSYSGTLNSPLHF.

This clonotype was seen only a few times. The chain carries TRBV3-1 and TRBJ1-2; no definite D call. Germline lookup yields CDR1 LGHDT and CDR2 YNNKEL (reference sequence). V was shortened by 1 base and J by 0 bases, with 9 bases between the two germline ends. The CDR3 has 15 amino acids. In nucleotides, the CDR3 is TGTGCCAGCAGCCAAGTAGCGGGGACTAACTATGGCTACACCTTC. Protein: CASSQVAGTNYGYTF. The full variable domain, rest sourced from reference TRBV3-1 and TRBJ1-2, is DTAVSQTPKYLVTQMGNDKSIKCEQNLGHDTMYWYKQDSKKFLKIMFSYNNKELIINETVPNRFSPKSPDKAHLNLHINSLELGDSAVYFCASSQVAGTNYGYTFGSGTRLTVV.

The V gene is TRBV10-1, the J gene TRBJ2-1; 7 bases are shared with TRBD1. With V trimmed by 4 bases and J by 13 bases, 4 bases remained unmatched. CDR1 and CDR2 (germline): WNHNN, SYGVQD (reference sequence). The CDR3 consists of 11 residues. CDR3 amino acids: CASSGRGPQFF. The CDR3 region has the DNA TGCGCCAGCAGTGGAAGGGGGCCTCAGTTCTTC.

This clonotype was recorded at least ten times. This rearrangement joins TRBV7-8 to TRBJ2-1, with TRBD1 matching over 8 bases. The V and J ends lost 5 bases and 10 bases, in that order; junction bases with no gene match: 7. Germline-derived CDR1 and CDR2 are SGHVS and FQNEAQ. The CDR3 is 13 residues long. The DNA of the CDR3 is TGTGCCAGCAGCGCCGACCGGGACAGGGAGCAGTTCTTC. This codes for CASSADRDREQFF.

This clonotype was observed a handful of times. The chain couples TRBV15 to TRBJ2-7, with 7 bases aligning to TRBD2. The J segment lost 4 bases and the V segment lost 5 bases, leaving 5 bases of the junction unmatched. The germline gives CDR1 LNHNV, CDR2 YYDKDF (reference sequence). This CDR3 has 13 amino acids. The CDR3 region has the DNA TGTGCCACCAGCCTTCACGGGAGGTACGAGCAGTACGTC. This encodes CATSLHGRYEQYV.

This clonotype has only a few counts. CDR3 sequence (DNA): TGCAGTGCGGAGTCGACAGGGGGCAATGAAAAACTGTTTTTT. It is translated as CSAESTGGNEKLFF. J is TRBJ1-4 and V is TRBV20-1; TRBD1 aligns across 10 bases. Trimming took 6 bases from V and 5 from J; bases not matched to a gene: 6. This CDR3 region has 14 residues. CDR1 and CDR2 (germline): DFQATT, SNEGSKA (reference sequence).

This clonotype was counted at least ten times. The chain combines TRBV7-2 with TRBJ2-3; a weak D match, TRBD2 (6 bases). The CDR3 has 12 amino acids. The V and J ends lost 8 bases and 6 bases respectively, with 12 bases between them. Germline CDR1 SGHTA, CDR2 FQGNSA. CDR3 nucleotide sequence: TGTGCCAGCCGGGGGTTTGCCGATACGCAGTATTTT. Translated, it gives CASRGFADTQYF.

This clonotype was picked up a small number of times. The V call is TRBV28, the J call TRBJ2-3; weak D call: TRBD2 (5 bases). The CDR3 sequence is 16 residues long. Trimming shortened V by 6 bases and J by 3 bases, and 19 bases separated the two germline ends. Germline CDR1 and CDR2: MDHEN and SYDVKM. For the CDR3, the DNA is TGTGCCAGCAGCTCCTTTCCCGGGATTTCAACAGATACGCAGTATTTT. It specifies CASSSFPGISTDTQYF. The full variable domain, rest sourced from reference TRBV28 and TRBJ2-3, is DVKVTQSSRYLVKRTGEKVFLECVQDMDHENMFWYRQDPGLGLRLIYFSYDVKMKEKGDIPEGYSVSREKKERFSLILESASTNQTSMYLCASSSFPGISTDTQYFGPGTRLTVL.

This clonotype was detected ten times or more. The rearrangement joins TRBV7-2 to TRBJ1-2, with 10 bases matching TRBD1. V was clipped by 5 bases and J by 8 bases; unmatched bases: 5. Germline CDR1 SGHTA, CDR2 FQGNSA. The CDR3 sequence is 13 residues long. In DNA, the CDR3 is TGTGCCAGCAGCCGGGACAGGGGAGGCGGCTACACCTTC. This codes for CASSRDRGGGYTF.

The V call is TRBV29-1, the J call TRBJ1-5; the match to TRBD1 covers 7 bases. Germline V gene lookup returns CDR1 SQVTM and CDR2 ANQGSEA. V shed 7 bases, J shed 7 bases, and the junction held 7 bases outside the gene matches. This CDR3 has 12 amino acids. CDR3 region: CSAGGGDQPQHF. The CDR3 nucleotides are TGCAGCGCAGGGGGGGGGGACCAGCCCCAGCATTTT.

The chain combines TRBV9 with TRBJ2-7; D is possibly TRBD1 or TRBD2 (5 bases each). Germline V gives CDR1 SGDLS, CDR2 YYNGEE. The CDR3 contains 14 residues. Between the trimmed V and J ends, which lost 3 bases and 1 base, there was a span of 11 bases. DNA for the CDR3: TGTGCCAGCAGCGACCGGGACGGATCCTACGAGCAGTACTTC. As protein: CASSDRDGSYEQYF.

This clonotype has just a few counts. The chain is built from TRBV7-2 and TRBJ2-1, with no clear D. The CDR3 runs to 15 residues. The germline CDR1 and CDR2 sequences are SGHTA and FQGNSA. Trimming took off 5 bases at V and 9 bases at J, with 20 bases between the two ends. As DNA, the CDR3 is TGTGCCAGCAGCCCACCCGGGTCCTACCACAGTGAGCAGTTCTTC. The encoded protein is CASSPPGSYHSEQFF.

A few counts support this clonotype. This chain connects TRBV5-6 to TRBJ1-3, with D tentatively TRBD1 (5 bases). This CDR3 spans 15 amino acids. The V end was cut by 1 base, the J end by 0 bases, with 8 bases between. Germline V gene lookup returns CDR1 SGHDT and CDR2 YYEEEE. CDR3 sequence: CASSLRQHSGNTIYF. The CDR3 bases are TGTGCCAGCAGCTTGAGACAGCACTCTGGAAACACCATATATTTT.

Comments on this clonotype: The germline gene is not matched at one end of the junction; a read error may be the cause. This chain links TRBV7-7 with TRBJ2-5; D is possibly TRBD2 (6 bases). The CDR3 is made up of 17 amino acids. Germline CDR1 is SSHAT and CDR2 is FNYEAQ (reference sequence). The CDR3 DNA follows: TGTGCTAGCAGCTCCCTGCCCAAGGACTACCCCACAGAGACCCAGTACTTC. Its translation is CASSSLPKDYPTETQYF.

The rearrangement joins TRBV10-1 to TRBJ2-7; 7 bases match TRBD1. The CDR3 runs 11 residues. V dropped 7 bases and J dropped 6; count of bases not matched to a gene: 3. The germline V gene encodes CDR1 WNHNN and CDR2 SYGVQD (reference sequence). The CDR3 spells CASIQGSEQYV. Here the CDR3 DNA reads TGCGCCAGCATACAGGGGTCCGAGCAGTACGTC.

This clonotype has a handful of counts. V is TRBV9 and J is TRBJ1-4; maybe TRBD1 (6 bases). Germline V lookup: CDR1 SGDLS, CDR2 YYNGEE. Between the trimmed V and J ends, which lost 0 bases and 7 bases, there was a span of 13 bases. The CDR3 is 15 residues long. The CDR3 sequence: CASSVGGQTPEKLFF. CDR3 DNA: TGTGCCAGCAGCGTAGGCGGACAGACGCCTGAAAAACTGTTTTTT.

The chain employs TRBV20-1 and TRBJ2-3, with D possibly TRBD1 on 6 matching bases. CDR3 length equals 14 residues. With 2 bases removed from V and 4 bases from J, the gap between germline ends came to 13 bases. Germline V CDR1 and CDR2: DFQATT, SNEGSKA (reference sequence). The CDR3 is CSARQGIGADTQYF. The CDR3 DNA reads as TGCAGTGCTAGACAGGGGATCGGTGCAGATACGCAGTATTTT.

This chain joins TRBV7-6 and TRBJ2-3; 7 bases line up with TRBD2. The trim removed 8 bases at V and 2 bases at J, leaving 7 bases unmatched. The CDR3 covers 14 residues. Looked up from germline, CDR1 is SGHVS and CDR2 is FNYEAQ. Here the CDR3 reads CASRASGYTDTQYF. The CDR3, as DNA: TGTGCCAGCCGGGCTAGCGGATACACAGATACGCAGTATTTT.

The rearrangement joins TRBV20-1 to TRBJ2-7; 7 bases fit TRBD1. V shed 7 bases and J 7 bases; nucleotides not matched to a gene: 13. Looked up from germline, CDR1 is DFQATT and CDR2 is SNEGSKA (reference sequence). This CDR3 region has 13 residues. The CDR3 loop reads CSVTGDDAGEQYF. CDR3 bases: TGCAGTGTTACAGGGGATGACGCTGGGGAGCAGTACTTC.